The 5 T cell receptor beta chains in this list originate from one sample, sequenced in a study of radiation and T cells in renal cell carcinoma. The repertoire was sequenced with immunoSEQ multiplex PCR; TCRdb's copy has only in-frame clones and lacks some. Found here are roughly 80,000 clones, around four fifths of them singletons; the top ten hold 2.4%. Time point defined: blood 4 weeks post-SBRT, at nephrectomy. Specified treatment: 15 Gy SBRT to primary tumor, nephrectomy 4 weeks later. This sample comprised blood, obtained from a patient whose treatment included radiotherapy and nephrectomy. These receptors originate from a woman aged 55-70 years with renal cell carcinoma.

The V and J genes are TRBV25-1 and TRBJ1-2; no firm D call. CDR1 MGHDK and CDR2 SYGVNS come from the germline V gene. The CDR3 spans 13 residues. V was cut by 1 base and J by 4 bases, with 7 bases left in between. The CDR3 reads CASSEFGSYGYTF. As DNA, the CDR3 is TGTGCCAGCAGTGAATTTGGCAGCTATGGCTACACCTTC.

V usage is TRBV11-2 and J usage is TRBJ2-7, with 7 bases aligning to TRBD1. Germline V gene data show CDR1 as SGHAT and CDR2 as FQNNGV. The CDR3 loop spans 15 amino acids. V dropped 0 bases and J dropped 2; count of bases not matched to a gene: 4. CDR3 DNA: TGTGCCAGCAGCTTAGAAGGGGGCCTAGCCTACGAGCAGTACTTC. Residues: CASSLEGGLAYEQYF.

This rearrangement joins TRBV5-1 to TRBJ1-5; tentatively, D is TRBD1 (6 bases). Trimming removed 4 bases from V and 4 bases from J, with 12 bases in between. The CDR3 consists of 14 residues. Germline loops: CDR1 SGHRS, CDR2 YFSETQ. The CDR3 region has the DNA TGCGCCAGCAGCCCGGGACACCAGAATCAGCCCCAGCATTTT. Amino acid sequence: CASSPGHQNQPQHF.

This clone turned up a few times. Written as DNA, the CDR3 is TGTGCCAGCAGGGATTGGACAGGGGCCGGGGAGCTGTTTTTT. It encodes CASRDWTGAGELFF. This chain joins TRBV5-4 and TRBJ2-2, with 9 bases matching TRBD1. The CDR3 consists of 14 residues. V was pared by 5 bases and J by 6 bases, with 5 bases of the junction left unmatched. Germline V CDR1 and CDR2: SGHNT, YYREEE (reference sequence). Looking up the rest from reference TRBV5-4 and TRBJ2-2 gives the full variable domain: ETGVTQSPTHLIKTRGQQVTLRCSSQSGHNTVSWYQQALGQGPQFIFQYYREEENGRGNFPPRFSGLQFPNYSSELNVNALELDDSALYLCASRDWTGAGELFFGEGSRLTVL.

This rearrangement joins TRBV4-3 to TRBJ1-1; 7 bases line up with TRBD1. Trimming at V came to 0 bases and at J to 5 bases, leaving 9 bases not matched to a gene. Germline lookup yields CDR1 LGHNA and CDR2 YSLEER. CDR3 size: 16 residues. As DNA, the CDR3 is TGCGCCAGCAGCCAAGATGGGTTGGCAGGGGGGACTGAAGCTTTCTTT. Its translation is CASSQDGLAGGTEAFF.